The 24 T cell receptor beta chains below all came from one sample that was sequenced in a study of identical twins. Using its own MiXCR run on the 5' RACE reads, TCRdb lists one record per CDR3 protein. The table includes about 460,000 distinct CDR3 sequences, 12% to 15% detected once. The data also belong to a second study, concerning yellow fever vaccine responses in identical twins.

Sequencing was performed on CD4+ T cells sorted from blood. Receptors were obtained from a woman aged 18 to 35 in good health.

This sequence joins TRBV5-1 and TRBJ2-2, with 7 positions matching TRBD2. J gave up 0 bases and V 4 bases, and 6 bases lay outside the gene matches. The CDR3 sequence is 16 residues long. In germline, CDR1 is SGHRS, CDR2 YFSETQ. The CDR3 DNA reads TGCGCCAGCAGCCCTTGGACTAGATCGAACACCGGGGAGCTGTTTTTT. As protein: CASSPWTRSNTGELFF.

Notes on this clonotype: At one boundary the junction diverges from the germline segment, which might be a read error. This sequence joins TRBV12-3 or TRBV12-4 and TRBJ2-3; 10 nucleotides match TRBD2. The CDR3 has 18 residues. Here the CDR3 reads CTSRRLEQAGGPGYTQYF. CDR3 in DNA: TGTACCAGCAGACGCCTGGAGCAAGCGGGAGGGCCGGGATATACGCAGTATTTT.

The CDR3 region is CASGRTQGVGTGELFF. The CDR3 bases are TGTGCTAGTGGCCGTACTCAGGGAGTGGGCACCGGGGAGCTGTTTTTT. J is TRBJ2-2 and V is TRBV12-5; the D gene could be TRBD1 or TRBD2 (5 bases each). The length of the CDR3 is 16 residues. Germline assignment: CDR1 LGHNT and CDR2 FRNRAP. Trimming removed 6 bases at V and 4 bases at J, with 18 bases between.

This clonotype was seen at least ten times. The V call is TRBV5-1, the J call TRBJ2-7; D unresolved. Between the trimmed V and J ends, which lost 1 base and 2 bases, there was a span of 13 bases. This CDR3 contains 15 residues. CDR1 is SGHRS, CDR2 YFSETQ, per germline. The CDR3, as DNA: TGCGCCAGCAGCTTGTCGCTCCAGAGTACCTACGAGCAGTACTTC. Protein product: CASSLSLQSTYEQYF.

This clonotype was counted only a few times. The rearrangement uses TRBV7-8 and TRBJ2-3, with D perhaps matching TRBD1 (6 bases). This CDR3 is built from 14 residues. Germline-derived CDR1 and CDR2 are SGHVS and FQNEAQ. The germline V and J ends were trimmed by 2 bases and 4 bases, with 10 bases remaining between them. The CDR3, as DNA: TGTGCCAGCAGCTTACCACAGGGCGCAGATACGCAGTATTTT. This gives the protein CASSLPQGADTQYF.

This clonotype occurred once. J is TRBJ2-7 and V is TRBV7-9; 8 bases align to TRBD1. Germline trimming cut 0 bases from V and 10 bases from J; bases unmatched to any gene: 11. Germline values: CDR1 SEHNR, CDR2 FQNEAQ (reference sequence). The CDR3 loop spans 15 amino acids. The CDR3 DNA sequence: TGTGCCAGCAGCTTAGCCGGGACAGGCCCTAGGGATCAGTACTTC. Protein product: CASSLAGTGPRDQYF. Based on the CDR3 plus reference TRBV7-9 and TRBJ2-7, the full variable domain is DTGVSQNPRHKITKRGQNVTFRCDPISEHNRLYWYRQTLGQGPEFLTYFQNEAQLEKSRLLSDRFSAERPKGSFSTLEIQRTEQGDSAMYLCASSLAGTGPRDQYFGPGTRLTVT.

This clonotype occurred a few times. The chain combines TRBV12-3 or TRBV12-4 with TRBJ2-3; 8 positions match TRBD2. The CDR3 is 18 residues long. After removal of 6 bases from V and 8 bases from J, the junction contained 22 bases not matched to a gene. DNA for the CDR3: TGTGCCAGCAGGCCACCTCCCCCGGGACTAGACAACCTGGGTACGCAGTATTTT. This sequence encodes CASRPPPPGLDNLGTQYF.

The chain is built from TRBV29-1 and TRBJ2-1; TRBD2 is a possible D gene (5 bases). In germline, CDR1 is SQVTM, CDR2 ANQGSEA. V shed 4 bases and J shed 0 bases, with 13 bases lying between them. CDR3 length equals 15 residues. CDR3 sequence (DNA): TGCAGCGTTGGACGGGGAACCAGCTCCTACAATGAGCAGTTCTTC. It specifies CSVGRGTSSYNEQFF.

The chain employs TRBV5-5 and TRBJ2-3; D is undetermined. In germline, CDR1 is SGHKS, CDR2 YYEKEE (reference sequence). The CDR3 runs to 14 residues. Deletions cut 2 bases from V and 1 base from J, with 8 bases between. For the CDR3, the DNA is TGTGCCAGCAGCTTCAACGTCCGCACAGATACGCAGTATTTT. Translation: CASSFNVRTDTQYF.

This clonotype occurred a few times. This rearrangement joins TRBV29-1 to TRBJ2-2; D not resolved. The V gene lost 7 bases and the J gene lost 5 bases, with 5 bases spanning the gap. This CDR3 comprises 10 residues. The V gene's germline CDR1 is SQVTM and CDR2 ANQGSEA. CDR3 amino acids: CSGGTGELFF. The CDR3 nucleotides are TGCAGCGGAGGAACCGGGGAGCTGTTTTTT.

The chain recombines TRBV3-1 with TRBJ2-1; D unresolved. With 0 bases removed from V and 4 bases from J, the gap between germline ends came to 7 bases. The CDR3 runs 14 residues. Germline V gives CDR1 LGHDT, CDR2 YNNKEL (reference sequence). CDR3 protein: CASSQEWKYNEQFF. The CDR3, as DNA: TGTGCCAGCAGCCAAGAGTGGAAATACAATGAGCAGTTCTTC.

The sample holds a few counts of this clonotype. The chain joins TRBV24-1 to TRBJ2-5, with D possibly matching TRBD1 (6 bases). Germline V lookup: CDR1 KGHDR, CDR2 SFDVKD. The CDR3 consists of 14 residues. Trimming removed 4 bases from V and 2 bases from J, with 10 bases in between. The CDR3 DNA reads TGTGCCACCAGTGAACCCGGACAGCAAGAGACCCAGTACTTC. Protein sequence: CATSEPGQQETQYF.

The chain recombines TRBV6-4 with TRBJ2-1, with D tentatively TRBD2 (5 bases). V was shortened by 6 bases and J by 7 bases, with 28 bases between the two germline ends. Germline CDR1 and CDR2: MRHNA and SNTAGT. The CDR3 loop spans 18 amino acids. Here the CDR3 reads CASRKAKLDLEFENEQFF. The CDR3 DNA reads as TGTGCCAGCAGAAAAGCAAAACTAGATCTCGAGTTTGAGAATGAGCAGTTCTTC.

This clonotype came up many times. CDR3 in amino acids: CSVRGQGGNQPQHF. In DNA, the CDR3 is TGCAGCGTTCGAGGACAGGGAGGCAATCAGCCCCAGCATTTT. This chain uses TRBV29-1 with TRBJ1-5; 8 bases are a match to TRBD1. V lost 5 bases and J lost 2; bases outside the gene matches: 5. The CDR3 has 14 amino acids. The germline V gene encodes CDR1 SQVTM and CDR2 ANQGSEA.

The V and J genes are TRBV10-1 and TRBJ2-4, with D perhaps TRBD2 (5 bases). Trimming pared 3 bases from V and 0 bases from J, leaving 6 bases between. The CDR3 runs 14 residues. Germline CDR1 reads WNHNN; CDR2 reads SYGVQD (reference sequence). The CDR3 region is CASSDGLAKNIQYF. As DNA, the CDR3 is TGCGCCAGCAGTGACGGACTAGCCAAAAACATTCAGTACTTC.

This clonotype was seen many times. This chain joins TRBV5-1 and TRBJ2-1; TRBD2 matches 10 bases. Germline assignment: CDR1 SGHRS and CDR2 YFSETQ. V lost 4 bases to trimming and J lost 8 bases; unmatched junction nucleotides: 6. The CDR3 is 14 residues long. CDR3 in amino acids: CASSMGTSVDEQFF. CDR3 sequence (DNA): TGCGCCAGCAGCATGGGGACTAGCGTGGATGAGCAGTTCTTC.

This clonotype was observed a handful of times. The chain is built from TRBV7-2 and TRBJ2-7, with D possibly TRBD2 on 5 matching bases. The V and J ends lost 2 bases and 3 bases respectively, with 11 bases between them. This CDR3 region has 14 residues. CDR1 and CDR2 from the germline V gene are SGHTA and FQGNSA. CDR3 region: CASSLNFRGYEQYF. The CDR3 coding sequence is TGTGCCAGCAGCTTAAATTTCCGGGGCTACGAGCAGTACTTC.

This clonotype was counted a few times. V usage is TRBV7-2 and J usage is TRBJ2-3; a weak D match, TRBD2 (6 bases). Germline CDR1 reads SGHTA; CDR2 reads FQGNSA. V was clipped by 5 bases and J by 5 bases, with 14 bases between them. There are 14 residues in the CDR3. CDR3 DNA sequence: TGTGCCAGCAGCCGGGGACTTCTGCTAGATACGCAGTATTTT. This translates into CASSRGLLLDTQYF. Full variable domain (outside the CDR3, taken from reference TRBV7-2 and TRBJ2-3): GAGVSQSPSNKVTEKGKDVELRCDPISGHTALYWYRQSLGQGLEFLIYFQGNSAPDKSGLPSDRFSAERTGGSVSTLTIQRTQQEDSAVYLCASSRGLLLDTQYFGPGTRLTVL.

This clonotype was detected many times. The rearrangement links TRBV5-1 to TRBJ2-1, with D hard to call. The germline CDR1 and CDR2 sequences are SGHRS and YFSETQ. V gave up 0 bases and J gave up 2 bases, with 9 bases separating them. The CDR3 sequence is 15 residues long. The CDR3 sequence is CASSLALNTYNEQFF. The CDR3 nucleotides read TGCGCCAGCAGCTTGGCCCTCAATACCTACAATGAGCAGTTCTTC.

This chain uses TRBV20-1 with TRBJ2-7; weak D call: TRBD1 (6 bases). Trimming removed 0 bases from V and 0 bases from J, with 12 bases in between. The CDR3 consists of 15 residues. Per germline, CDR1 DFQATT and CDR2 SNEGSKA (reference sequence). The CDR3 sequence is CSARDFGTSSYEQYF. The DNA for the CDR3 is TGCAGTGCTAGAGATTTTGGGACAAGCTCCTACGAGCAGTACTTC.

This clonotype showed up just a few times. The V and J genes are TRBV19 and TRBJ2-1; maybe TRBD2 (5 bases). CDR1 and CDR2 (germline): LNHDA, SQIVND (reference sequence). The CDR3 covers 13 residues. The V and J ends lost 0 bases and 12 bases respectively, with 12 bases between them. The CDR3 sequence is CASSIDRRGGQFF. The DNA for the CDR3 is TGTGCCAGTAGTATAGATCGACGTGGAGGGCAGTTCTTC.

This clonotype was recorded a few times. This chain connects TRBV12-3 or TRBV12-4 to TRBJ2-5; 12 nucleotides agree with TRBD2. There are 16 residues in the CDR3. Trimming at V came to 6 bases and at J to 4 bases, leaving 9 bases not matched to a gene. The DNA for the CDR3 is TGTGCCAGCAGACGGATCCCGGGACTAGCGGGAGAGACCCAGTACTTC. It translates to CASRRIPGLAGETQYF.

The chain combines TRBV10-3 with TRBJ2-2; D might be TRBD1 (6 bases). CDR3 length: 16 residues. Per germline, CDR1 ENHRY and CDR2 SYGVKD. With 5 bases removed from V and 0 bases from J, the gap between germline ends came to 13 bases. The chain's CDR3 is CAISRLDSSNTGELFF. In DNA, the CDR3 is TGTGCCATCAGTCGTCTGGACAGTTCGAACACCGGGGAGCTGTTTTTT.

This chain uses TRBV29-1 with TRBJ2-7; 13 bases are shared with TRBD2. Germline V gene data show CDR1 as SQVTM and CDR2 as ANQGSEA. Losses at the gene ends were 5 bases for V and 6 bases for J; bases not matched to a gene: 7. The length of the CDR3 is 14 residues. The CDR3 DNA follows: TGCAGCGTTTCGGTACTAGCGGGAGGGGTCGAGCAGTACTTC. This sequence encodes CSVSVLAGGVEQYF.